The T cell receptor beta chain under discussion was sequenced for a study of blood T cell repertoires in COVID-19. As originally analysed: Estimation of nucleated cell counts relied on the amplification of reference gene primers. TCRdb's table, derived via immunoSEQ multiplex PCR, lists solely in-frame clones and lacks some. D and trimming come from the DNA, and the V and J calls and clone size come from that table. The sample has approximately 28,000 clones, 85% to 95% seen once; the top ten hold approximately 0.88%. Germline V gives CDR1 SGHVS, CDR2 FNYEAQ. The CDR3 contains 16 residues. V dropped 1 base and J dropped 3 bases, with 10 bases sitting between them. Patients at the Seattle site were enrolled during active infection and followed longitudinally.

The sample taken for sequencing was peripheral blood. V is TRBV7-6 and J is TRBJ2-6; D is undetermined. The sequence came from a woman in her 70s with COVID-19, enrolled during active disease. The CDR3 region has the DNA TGTGCCAGCAGCTTAGAGCCCCCGGGTGGGGCCAACGTCCTGACTTTC. It specifies CASSLEPPGGANVLTF.